The present entry profiles one T cell receptor beta chain with its context. Its antigen is not identified. TCRdb's copy holds only in-frame clones and misses some; the assay was immunoSEQ multiplex PCR. The sample consists of a few million clones, more than 80% of them appearing once. V dropped 0 bases and J dropped 0 bases, with 7 bases sitting between them. CDR3 length: 15 amino acids. Germline V CDR1 and CDR2: KGHSH, LQKENI. The data belong to a study of shared clonotypes between healthy human individuals. Overall study results and limits: The authors expected sequencing depth to affect clonotype sharing among donors.

Subsets obtained from CD4+ cells comprised CD45RA+ naive and CD45RA-negative memory cells. J is TRBJ2-3 and V is TRBV18; D unresolved. Sequencing was carried out using naive CD4+ T cells from PBMCs. Subset given: CD45RA+ positively selected. This sequence was found in a man younger than 35 in good health. Some clones in this sample may be carry-over from other donors' samples. This CDR3 reads CASSPPTASTDTQYF. The CDR3 DNA follows: TGTGCCAGCTCACCACCCACCGCTAGCACAGATACGCAGTATTTT.